This T cell receptor beta chain came from a study of T cell changes during pregnancy in multiple sclerosis. With 0 bases removed from V and 4 bases from J, the gap between germline ends came to 3 bases. The length of the CDR3 is 12 residues. Germline V gives CDR1 PRHDT, CDR2 FYEKMQ (reference sequence). TCRdb's table, derived via immunoSEQ multiplex PCR, lists solely in-frame clones and lacks some. This table holds some 24,000 clones, roughly 90% found once. The sequences come from CD8+ T cells from peripheral blood mononuclear cells, collected in the third trimester of pregnancy. The V gene is TRBV13, the J gene TRBJ2-5; no reliable D call. This receptor was taken from a female donor in good health, enrolled as a control in a pregnancy study. As DNA, the CDR3 is TGTGCCAGCAGCTTAGGCTCAGAGACCCAGTACTTC. This gives the protein CASSLGSETQYF.